These T cell receptor beta chains were read from a single sample in a study of cytomegalovirus exposure and HLA in healthy donors. Sequencing used immunoSEQ multiplex PCR; TCRdb keeps in-frame clones, though not all of them. This sample has approximately 160,000 clones, with roughly 79% found just once. Sequenced sample: PBMCs. These receptors originate from a young man in good health and CMV-seropositive. Each CDR3 is given with its conserved first and last residue. D genes are given only for firm matches. Clone size is not always given. Where it is, it says once, few, many or a class for expanded clones.

d_call: TRBD1; clone_size: -; v_call: TRBV7-9; j_call: TRBJ1-1; cdr3_aa: CASSGYRGGTEAFF; cdr3_nt: TGTGCCAGCAGCGGATACAGGGGAGGCACTGAAGCTTTCTTT
d_call: TRBD1; clone_size: -; v_call: TRBV6-5; j_call: TRBJ1-1; cdr3_aa: CASSPGRTGKAFF; cdr3_nt: TGTGCCAGCAGTCCCGGAAGGACAGGGAAAGCTTTCTTT
d_call: -; clone_size: once; v_call: TRBV5-6; j_call: TRBJ2-3; cdr3_aa: CASSYYSSTDTQYF; cdr3_nt: TGTGCCAGCAGCTATTATTCGAGCACAGATACGCAGTATTTT
d_call: -; clone_size: many; v_call: TRBV6-6; j_call: TRBJ2-3; cdr3_aa: CASSRVTDTQYF; cdr3_nt: TGTGCCAGCAGTAGAGTTACAGATACGCAGTATTTT
d_call: -; clone_size: few; v_call: TRBV9; j_call: TRBJ1-5; cdr3_aa: CASSVGGGNQPQHF; cdr3_nt: TGTGCCAGCAGCGTAGGGGGGGGCAATCAGCCCCAGCATTTT
d_call: -; clone_size: -; v_call: TRBV6-1; j_call: TRBJ2-2; cdr3_aa: CASSGFTSGGAVGELFF; cdr3_nt: TGTGCCAGCAGTGGCTTTACTAGTGGGGGGGCTGTCGGGGAGCTGTTTTTT
d_call: TRBD1; clone_size: -; v_call: TRBV7-9; j_call: TRBJ2-7; cdr3_aa: CASSGGTGTYEQYF; cdr3_nt: TGTGCCAGCAGCGGCGGGACAGGAACCTACGAGCAGTACTTC
d_call: -; clone_size: -; v_call: TRBV9; j_call: TRBJ2-3; cdr3_aa: CASSVWGGPPSTDTQYF; cdr3_nt: TGTGCCAGCAGCGTTTGGGGGGGGCCCCCTAGCACAGATACGCAGTATTTT
d_call: -; clone_size: -; v_call: TRBV2; j_call: TRBJ2-2; cdr3_aa: CASSDAAEGVVDTGELFF; cdr3_nt: TGTGCCAGCAGCGACGCGGCAGAAGGGGTCGTCGACACCGGGGAGCTGTTTTTT
d_call: TRBD1; clone_size: few; v_call: TRBV20-1; j_call: TRBJ2-1; cdr3_aa: CSARGDRDEFF; cdr3_nt: TGCAGTGCTAGGGGGGACAGGGATGAGTTCTTC
d_call: -; clone_size: once; v_call: TRBV2; j_call: TRBJ2-3; cdr3_aa: CASSATRTSTDTQYF; cdr3_nt: TGTGCCAGCAGTGCCACTAGGACTAGCACAGATACGCAGTATTTT
d_call: TRBD1; clone_size: -; v_call: TRBV10-3; j_call: TRBJ2-5; cdr3_aa: CAISGTGTGLAQYF; cdr3_nt: TGTGCCATCAGCGGAACCGGGACAGGGCTCGCCCAGTACTTC
d_call: -; clone_size: -; v_call: TRBV6-6; j_call: TRBJ1-1; cdr3_aa: CASSYSPGARTEAFF; cdr3_nt: TGTGCCAGCAGTTACTCGCCAGGGGCGAGGACTGAAGCTTTCTTT
d_call: -; clone_size: -; v_call: TRBV6-5; j_call: TRBJ2-2; cdr3_aa: CASSDFPDTGELFF; cdr3_nt: TGTGCCAGCAGTGATTTTCCGGACACCGGGGAGCTGTTTTTT
d_call: TRBD2; clone_size: -; v_call: TRBV5-1; j_call: TRBJ2-2; cdr3_aa: CASSLTGGGKARELFF; cdr3_nt: TGCGCCAGCAGCTTGACGGGAGGCGGGAAAGCCAGGGAGCTGTTTTTT
d_call: -; clone_size: -; v_call: TRBV28; j_call: TRBJ1-2; cdr3_aa: CASSLGLQGHTF; cdr3_nt: TGTGCCAGCAGTTTAGGGCTTCAAGGCCACACCTTC
d_call: -; clone_size: -; v_call: TRBV5-1; j_call: TRBJ1-2; cdr3_aa: CASSPAGGNYGYTF; cdr3_nt: TGCGCCAGCAGCCCGGCAGGTGGGAACTATGGCTACACCTTC
d_call: TRBD1; clone_size: -; v_call: TRBV2; j_call: TRBJ2-5; cdr3_aa: CASETGWQETQYF; cdr3_nt: TGTGCCAGCGAGACAGGGTGGCAAGAGACCCAGTACTTC
d_call: TRBD1; clone_size: -; v_call: TRBV10-2; j_call: TRBJ2-7; cdr3_aa: CASSEGQAYEQYF; cdr3_nt: TGCGCCAGCAGTGAGGGACAGGCCTACGAGCAGTACTTC
d_call: TRBD2; clone_size: -; v_call: TRBV5-1; j_call: TRBJ2-3; cdr3_aa: CASRLSGRVGTDTQYF; cdr3_nt: TGCGCCAGCAGACTATCCGGGAGGGTGGGCACAGATACGCAGTATTTT
d_call: -; clone_size: -; v_call: TRBV28; j_call: TRBJ2-1; cdr3_aa: CASGQTTVATSSYNEQFF; cdr3_nt: TGTGCCAGCGGCCAAACGACAGTAGCCACAAGCTCCTACAATGAGCAGTTCTTC
d_call: -; clone_size: few; v_call: TRBV6-1; j_call: TRBJ1-1; cdr3_aa: CASSYRGLGEAFF; cdr3_nt: TGTGCCAGCAGTTATAGGGGCTTGGGTGAAGCTTTCTTT
d_call: -; clone_size: -; v_call: TRBV5-6; j_call: TRBJ2-7; cdr3_aa: CASSFGALIESYEQYF; cdr3_nt: TGTGCCAGCAGCTTTGGGGCTCTGATTGAAAGCTACGAGCAGTACTTC
d_call: -; clone_size: -; v_call: TRBV6-1; j_call: TRBJ1-3; cdr3_aa: CASSEYRVGNAIYF; cdr3_nt: TGTGCCAGCAGTGAGTACAGGGTTGGAAACGCCATATATTTT
d_call: -; clone_size: few; v_call: TRBV10-3; j_call: TRBJ1-4; cdr3_aa: CAIMTAGGKLFF; cdr3_nt: TGTGCCATCATGACGGCGGGTGGAAAACTGTTTTTT
d_call: TRBD1; clone_size: -; v_call: TRBV12-5; j_call: TRBJ1-1; cdr3_aa: CASGLEIRQGFMNTEAFF; cdr3_nt: TGTGCTAGTGGTTTGGAGATAAGACAGGGTTTCATGAACACTGAAGCTTTCTTT
d_call: TRBD1; clone_size: once; v_call: TRBV28; j_call: TRBJ2-1; cdr3_aa: CASSQAPGTGRNEQFF; cdr3_nt: TGTGCCAGCAGCCAAGCACCCGGGACAGGGAGGAATGAGCAGTTCTTC
d_call: -; clone_size: -; v_call: TRBV28; j_call: TRBJ1-2; cdr3_aa: CASSFSEDLYDYGYTF; cdr3_nt: TGTGCCAGCAGTTTTTCGGAGGACCTCTATGACTATGGCTACACCTTC
d_call: TRBD2; clone_size: -; v_call: TRBV7-2; j_call: TRBJ2-1; cdr3_aa: CASSLAGLALRRQFF; cdr3_nt: TGTGCCAGCAGCTTAGCGGGACTAGCCCTTCGTAGACAGTTCTTC
d_call: -; clone_size: few; v_call: TRBV4-3; j_call: TRBJ2-2; cdr3_aa: CASSQFSVPATGELFF; cdr3_nt: TGCGCCAGCAGCCAATTTAGTGTTCCCGCCACCGGGGAGCTGTTTTTT
d_call: -; clone_size: -; v_call: TRBV7-9; j_call: TRBJ1-2; cdr3_aa: CASSLISVDRTNGYTF; cdr3_nt: TGTGCCAGCAGCTTAATTTCGGTGGACAGAACCAATGGCTACACCTTC
d_call: TRBD1; clone_size: -; v_call: TRBV4-1; j_call: TRBJ1-3; cdr3_aa: CASSLDRASGNTIYF; cdr3_nt: TGCGCCAGCAGCCTCGACAGGGCATCTGGAAACACCATATATTTT
d_call: TRBD1; clone_size: -; v_call: TRBV5-1; j_call: TRBJ1-1; cdr3_aa: CASSFRDRTSDEAFF; cdr3_nt: TGCGCCAGCAGCTTCCGGGACAGGACAAGTGATGAAGCTTTCTTT
d_call: TRBD2; clone_size: -; v_call: TRBV30; j_call: TRBJ2-3; cdr3_aa: CAWSVAGAVDTQYF; cdr3_nt: TGTGCCTGGAGTGTAGCGGGAGCCGTGGATACGCAGTATTTT
d_call: TRBD1; clone_size: -; v_call: TRBV5-4; j_call: TRBJ2-7; cdr3_aa: CASSRDPDRGPNEQYF; cdr3_nt: TGTGCCAGCAGCAGGGACCCGGACAGGGGGCCAAACGAGCAGTACTTC
d_call: -; clone_size: -; v_call: TRBV2; j_call: TRBJ2-3; cdr3_aa: CASLPDFRGVASDTQYF; cdr3_nt: TGTGCCAGCCTACCGGACTTCCGTGGAGTGGCATCAGATACGCAGTATTTT
d_call: -; clone_size: -; v_call: TRBV5-4; j_call: TRBJ2-7; cdr3_aa: CASSLPGTNTYEQYF; cdr3_nt: TGTGCCAGCAGCTTGCCGGGGACAAACACCTACGAGCAGTACTTC
d_call: -; clone_size: -; v_call: TRBV20-1; j_call: TRBJ2-7; cdr3_aa: CSAQTGYEQYF; cdr3_nt: TGCAGTGCTCAAACCGGGTACGAGCAGTACTTC
d_call: -; clone_size: few; v_call: TRBV7-9; j_call: TRBJ1-2; cdr3_aa: CASSLTDRPYGYTF; cdr3_nt: TGTGCCAGCAGCTTAACCGACAGACCCTATGGCTACACCTTC
d_call: TRBD1; clone_size: -; v_call: TRBV6-1; j_call: TRBJ1-5; cdr3_aa: CASSEWTGEGRPQHF; cdr3_nt: TGTGCCAGCAGTGAATGGACAGGGGAGGGTCGGCCCCAGCATTTT
d_call: -; clone_size: -; v_call: TRBV29-1; j_call: TRBJ2-5; cdr3_aa: CSVVGLQETQYF; cdr3_nt: TGCAGCGTTGTGGGCTTACAAGAGACCCAGTACTTC
d_call: TRBD2; clone_size: -; v_call: TRBV5-1; j_call: TRBJ2-5; cdr3_aa: CASSERTSGDQETQYF; cdr3_nt: TGCGCCAGCAGCGAACGGACTAGCGGCGATCAAGAGACCCAGTACTTC
d_call: -; clone_size: -; v_call: TRBV6-1; j_call: TRBJ2-7; cdr3_aa: CASSSGEENEQYF; cdr3_nt: TGTGCCAGCAGTTCAGGGGAAGAGAACGAGCAGTACTTC
d_call: TRBD2; clone_size: -; v_call: TRBV11-2; j_call: TRBJ2-1; cdr3_aa: CASSVSGSFGEQFF; cdr3_nt: TGTGCCAGCAGCGTTAGCGGGAGCTTCGGTGAGCAGTTCTTC
d_call: -; clone_size: -; v_call: TRBV7-6; j_call: TRBJ2-2; cdr3_aa: CASSWGDSNTGELFF; cdr3_nt: TGTGCCAGCAGCTGGGGGGACTCCAACACCGGGGAGCTGTTTTTT
d_call: -; clone_size: -; v_call: TRBV25-1; j_call: TRBJ2-5; cdr3_aa: CASSEYNGGAVETQYF; cdr3_nt: TGTGCCAGCAGTGAATACAATGGGGGGGCCGTAGAGACCCAGTACTTC
d_call: TRBD1; clone_size: -; v_call: TRBV13; j_call: TRBJ1-3; cdr3_aa: CASSSGTDLANTIYF; cdr3_nt: TGTGCCAGCAGCTCGGGGACAGACCTGGCTAACACCATATATTTT
d_call: TRBD1; clone_size: -; v_call: TRBV7-9; j_call: TRBJ2-5; cdr3_aa: CASSSGTRGQETQYF; cdr3_nt: TGTGCCAGCAGCTCCGGGACCAGGGGGCAGGAGACCCAGTACTTC
d_call: -; clone_size: -; v_call: TRBV30; j_call: TRBJ1-2; cdr3_aa: CAWSVSYGGYTF; cdr3_nt: TGTGCCTGGAGTGTATCATACGGTGGCTACACCTTC
d_call: TRBD1; clone_size: -; v_call: TRBV7-6; j_call: TRBJ1-2; cdr3_aa: CASSIRQGDGYTF; cdr3_nt: TGTGCCAGCAGCATAAGACAGGGCGATGGCTACACCTTC
d_call: TRBD1; clone_size: -; v_call: TRBV2; j_call: TRBJ1-1; cdr3_aa: CASSTLWTGRGTEAFF; cdr3_nt: TGTGCCAGCAGTACCTTGTGGACAGGGAGAGGTACTGAAGCTTTCTTT
d_call: TRBD1; clone_size: -; v_call: TRBV29-1; j_call: TRBJ1-2; cdr3_aa: CSVENRGLGYTF; cdr3_nt: TGCAGCGTTGAGAACAGGGGTCTTGGCTACACCTTC
d_call: -; clone_size: few; v_call: TRBV9; j_call: TRBJ1-1; cdr3_aa: CASSVGGTGTEAFF; cdr3_nt: TGTGCCAGCAGCGTGGGGGGGACGGGCACTGAAGCTTTCTTT
d_call: TRBD2; clone_size: few; v_call: TRBV27; j_call: TRBJ2-5; cdr3_aa: CASRRLAGIETQYF; cdr3_nt: TGTGCCAGCAGGAGACTAGCGGGAATAGAGACCCAGTACTTC
d_call: TRBD1; clone_size: -; v_call: TRBV7-9; j_call: TRBJ2-2; cdr3_aa: CASSPTGGIVLGELFF; cdr3_nt: TGTGCCAGCAGTCCGACAGGGGGAATAGTTCTCGGGGAGCTGTTTTTT
d_call: -; clone_size: -; v_call: TRBV18; j_call: TRBJ1-1; cdr3_aa: CASSPPEAPEAFF; cdr3_nt: TGTGCCAGCTCACCACCGGAGGCACCTGAAGCTTTCTTT
d_call: -; clone_size: -; v_call: TRBV4-3; j_call: TRBJ2-1; cdr3_aa: CASSQESLAYRNEQFF; cdr3_nt: TGCGCCAGCAGCCAAGAAAGCCTAGCGTACCGCAATGAGCAGTTCTTC